These T cell receptor beta chains were read from a single sample in a study of cytomegalovirus exposure and HLA in healthy donors. Assay: immunoSEQ multiplex PCR; the TCRdb copy retains only in-frame clones and omits some. The repertoire holds about 250,000 clones, with more than 55% as singletons. The sequencing sample was made of PBMCs. The source of these receptors is a female donor in good health and CMV-seronegative. Each CDR3 is given with its conserved first and last residue. Fields, in order: clone size, V gene, D gene, J gene, CDR3 protein, CDR3 DNA. D genes are given only for firm matches. Clone size is given for some rows only: seen once, a few or many times, or a class if the clone is expanded.

>.|TRBV6-5|.|TRBJ1-6
CASSYSDRNNSPLHF
TGTGCCAGCAGTTACTCGGACAGAAATAATTCACCCCTCCACTTT
>.|TRBV4-2|TRBD2|TRBJ2-1
CASSGLAGDNEQFF
TGTGCCAGCAGTGGACTAGCGGGAGATAATGAGCAGTTCTTC
>.|TRBV5-1|.|TRBJ2-2
CASSPGTSFTGELFF
TGCGCCAGCAGCCCCGGGACAAGCTTCACCGGGGAGCTGTTTTTT
>.|TRBV11-3|.|TRBJ2-1
CASSLDSHNEQFF
TGTGCCAGCAGCTTGGACTCACACAATGAGCAGTTCTTC
>.|TRBV9|TRBD2|TRBJ2-3
CASSVAAGGAGPQYF
TGTGCCAGCAGCGTAGCGGCGGGGGGGGCCGGGCCGCAGTATTTT
>few|TRBV4-1|TRBD2|TRBJ2-5
CASSQEPLTSGRETQYF
TGCGCCAGCAGCCAAGAGCCTCTGACTAGCGGGAGAGAGACCCAGTACTTC
>.|TRBV5-6|.|TRBJ2-1
CASSLGDTYNEQFF
TGTGCCAGCAGCTTAGGTGACACCTACAATGAGCAGTTCTTC
>few|TRBV2|TRBD1|TRBJ1-5
CASSGSGGGQPQHF
TGTGCCAGCAGTGGGTCAGGGGGCGGTCAGCCCCAGCATTTT
>.|TRBV11-2|TRBD1|TRBJ2-5
CASSLRQGSETQYF
TGTGCCAGCAGCTTACGACAGGGTAGCGAGACCCAGTACTTC
>.|TRBV6-1|.|TRBJ1-4
CASSAHLADNEKLFF
TGTGCCAGCAGTGCCCATTTGGCAGATAATGAAAAACTGTTTTTT
>.|TRBV5-1|.|TRBJ1-4
CASSSGQTGSTNEKLFF
TGCGCCAGCAGCTCCGGACAGACAGGCTCAACTAATGAAAAACTGTTTTTT
>.|TRBV5-1|TRBD2|TRBJ2-7
CASSLAPLAGGPDEQYF
TGCGCCAGCAGCTTGGCTCCTCTAGCGGGAGGTCCGGACGAGCAGTACTTC
>.|TRBV6-5|TRBD2|TRBJ2-2
CASNLAGAGTGELFF
TGTGCCAGCAATCTAGCGGGAGCAGGGACCGGGGAGCTGTTTTTT
>.|TRBV7-2|.|TRBJ1-2
CASSPPDGFNYGYTF
TGTGCCAGCAGCCCCCCCGACGGGTTCAACTATGGCTACACCTTC
>.|TRBV28|.|TRBJ1-4
CASSSFARGTNEKLFF
TGTGCCAGCAGTTCTTTCGCCAGGGGCACTAATGAAAAACTGTTTTTT
>.|TRBV6-6|TRBD1|TRBJ2-5
CASTPGQGEETQYF
TGTGCCAGCACCCCCGGACAGGGAGAAGAGACCCAGTACTTC
>.|TRBV30|TRBD2|TRBJ2-7
CAWRASGRREQYF
TGTGCCTGGAGGGCTAGCGGGAGGCGGGAGCAGTACTTC
>.|TRBV30|TRBD2|TRBJ2-1
CAWSGIAGSYNEQFF
TGTGCCTGGAGTGGGATAGCGGGAAGTTACAATGAGCAGTTCTTC
>.|TRBV10-1|.|TRBJ2-7
CASSESPGGEQYF
TGCGCCAGCAGTGAGTCCCCGGGCGGGGAGCAGTACTTC
>.|TRBV9|TRBD2|TRBJ2-3
CASSRTSGRNTDTQYF
TGTGCCAGCAGTCGGACTAGCGGGAGGAACACAGATACGCAGTATTTT
>.|TRBV28|TRBD1|TRBJ1-5
CASSLRDRIDQPQHF
TGTGCCAGCAGTTTAAGGGACAGAATAGATCAGCCCCAGCATTTT
>few|TRBV6-6|.|TRBJ1-1
CASISTRQTTEAFF
TGTGCCAGCATATCGACTCGGCAGACCACTGAAGCTTTCTTT
>.|TRBV13|.|TRBJ1-1
CASSLDKNTEAFF
TGTGCCAGCAGCTTAGACAAGAACACTGAAGCTTTCTTT
>.|TRBV7-9|.|TRBJ2-7
CASSPSGAYEQYF
TGTGCCAGCAGCCCCTCCGGGGCCTACGAGCAGTACTTC
>.|TRBV11-3|.|TRBJ2-5
CASSPAERPRGETQYF
TGTGCCAGCAGCCCAGCGGAGAGACCCCGAGGAGAGACCCAGTACTTC
>.|TRBV7-9|TRBD2|TRBJ2-2
CASSLGGSTGELFF
TGTGCCAGCAGCTTAGGCGGGAGTACCGGGGAGCTGTTTTTT
>.|TRBV7-9|TRBD2|TRBJ2-5
CASSVRGLAGLETQYF
TGTGCCAGCAGCGTCCGGGGACTAGCGGGATTGGAGACCCAGTACTTC
>.|TRBV7-9|.|TRBJ2-1
CASSGVGGNEQFF
TGTGCCAGCAGCGGCGTTGGAGGGAATGAGCAGTTCTTC
>.|TRBV29-1|TRBD2|TRBJ2-1
CSGSWGLAGYNEQFF
TGCAGCGGTTCGTGGGGACTAGCGGGGTACAATGAGCAGTTCTTC
>.|TRBV18|.|TRBJ1-1
CASSPSIRGNTEAFF
TGTGCCAGCTCACCGTCCATCCGGGGGAACACTGAAGCTTTCTTT
>few|TRBV7-2|.|TRBJ2-7
CASSLQVVSYEQYF
TGTGCCAGCAGCTTACAGGTCGTAAGCTACGAGCAGTACTTC
>once|TRBV6-4|.|TRBJ2-4
CASRGVAKNIQYF
TGTGCCAGCAGGGGAGTAGCCAAAAACATTCAGTACTTC
>.|TRBV6-4|TRBD2|TRBJ2-1
CASSDAGTRVNEQFF
TGTGCCAGCAGTGATGCCGGGACTAGAGTCAATGAGCAGTTCTTC
>.|TRBV27|TRBD2|TRBJ2-1
CASSLWLLAGVNEQFF
TGTGCCAGCAGTTTATGGCTACTAGCGGGAGTCAATGAGCAGTTCTTC
>.|TRBV4-2|.|TRBJ1-2
CASSQGSARAGYYGYTF
TGTGCCAGCAGCCAAGGGTCCGCCCGAGCAGGGTATTACGGCTACACCTTC
>few|TRBV6-1|TRBD2|TRBJ2-1
CASSLAGGPGEQFF
TGTGCCAGCAGCCTAGCGGGAGGGCCAGGTGAGCAGTTCTTC
>.|TRBV5-1|.|TRBJ2-1
CASSLDGSRGNEQFF
TGCGCCAGCAGCTTGGATGGGAGTCGGGGCAATGAGCAGTTCTTC
>.|TRBV19|TRBD2|TRBJ2-1
CASRGLDYNEQFF
TGTGCCAGTAGAGGACTAGACTACAATGAGCAGTTCTTC
>once|TRBV7-9|.|TRBJ1-1
CASSFPLVSTEAFF
TGTGCCAGCAGCTTCCCGTTAGTAAGCACTGAAGCTTTCTTT
>once|TRBV5-4|.|TRBJ2-1
CASSLGGEHNEQFF
TGTGCCAGCAGCTTGGGAGGAGAACACAATGAGCAGTTCTTC
>.|TRBV7-9|.|TRBJ1-4
CASSFPQATNEKLFF
TGTGCCAGCAGCTTTCCCCAGGCAACTAATGAAAAACTGTTTTTT
>.|TRBV11-2|TRBD2|TRBJ2-1
CASSPIAGGFNEQFF
TGTGCCAGCAGCCCAATAGCGGGAGGGTTCAATGAGCAGTTCTTC
>.|TRBV5-1|.|TRBJ1-1
CASSLVLTGEAFF
TGCGCCAGCAGCTTGGTCCTAACAGGAGAAGCTTTCTTT
>.|TRBV30|.|TRBJ2-7
CAWRPPWGTNSYEQYF
TGTGCCTGGAGGCCCCCTTGGGGGACAAACTCCTACGAGCAGTACTTC
>.|TRBV28|.|TRBJ1-2
CASSLDSFYGYTF
TGTGCCAGCAGTTTAGACAGCTTCTATGGCTACACCTTC
>.|TRBV5-1|.|TRBJ1-3
CASSLGPGLSTGNTIYF
TGCGCCAGCAGCTTGGGGCCAGGCCTCTCGACTGGAAACACCATATATTTT
>.|TRBV5-5|.|TRBJ1-2
CASSLEQGGYTF
TGTGCCAGCAGCTTGGAGCAGGGCGGCTACACCTTC
>.|TRBV5-1|.|TRBJ2-7
CASSLAGLLNEQYF
TGCGCCAGCAGCTTGGCCGGACTCCTGAACGAGCAGTACTTC
>.|TRBV27|.|TRBJ2-3
CASSLGRVSGNTDTQYF
TGTGCCAGCAGTCTAGGCCGGGTAAGCGGAAACACAGATACGCAGTATTTT
>.|TRBV25-1|.|TRBJ2-7
CASSSRSYEQYF
TGTGCCAGCAGTTCACGGTCCTACGAGCAGTACTTC
>.|TRBV21-1|.|TRBJ2-5
CASSLRTSGKQETQYF
TGTGCCAGCAGCCTCAGGACTAGCGGTAAACAAGAGACCCAGTACTTC
>.|TRBV5-1|TRBD1|TRBJ1-2
CASSLGGPNYGYTF
TGCGCCAGCAGCTTAGGGGGCCCTAACTATGGCTACACCTTC
>.|TRBV27|.|TRBJ2-2
CASSFRSAGELFF
TGTGCCAGCAGTTTCCGTTCAGCCGGGGAGCTGTTTTTT
>.|TRBV5-1|.|TRBJ2-1
CASSLKGANEQFF
TGCGCCAGCAGCTTGAAAGGGGCGAATGAGCAGTTCTTC
>.|TRBV6-5|TRBD1|TRBJ2-2
CASSYSGQGDTGELFF
TGTGCCAGCAGTTACTCGGGACAGGGGGACACCGGGGAGCTGTTTTTT
>.|TRBV2|TRBD1|TRBJ1-1
CASRGGTGRNTEAFF
TGTGCCAGCAGGGGAGGGACAGGGCGGAACACTGAAGCTTTCTTT
>few|TRBV4-2|TRBD1|TRBJ2-7
CASSQAGTDNYEQYF
TGTGCCAGCAGCCAGGCAGGGACAGATAACTACGAGCAGTACTTC
>.|TRBV5-1|TRBD2|TRBJ2-7
CASSLDPFGGTSSYEQYF
TGCGCCAGCAGCTTGGACCCCTTTGGGGGGACTAGCTCCTACGAGCAGTACTTC
>.|TRBV7-9|TRBD2|TRBJ2-7
CASTPPGGEGYEQYF
TGTGCCAGCACGCCCCCGGGGGGAGAAGGCTACGAGCAGTACTTC